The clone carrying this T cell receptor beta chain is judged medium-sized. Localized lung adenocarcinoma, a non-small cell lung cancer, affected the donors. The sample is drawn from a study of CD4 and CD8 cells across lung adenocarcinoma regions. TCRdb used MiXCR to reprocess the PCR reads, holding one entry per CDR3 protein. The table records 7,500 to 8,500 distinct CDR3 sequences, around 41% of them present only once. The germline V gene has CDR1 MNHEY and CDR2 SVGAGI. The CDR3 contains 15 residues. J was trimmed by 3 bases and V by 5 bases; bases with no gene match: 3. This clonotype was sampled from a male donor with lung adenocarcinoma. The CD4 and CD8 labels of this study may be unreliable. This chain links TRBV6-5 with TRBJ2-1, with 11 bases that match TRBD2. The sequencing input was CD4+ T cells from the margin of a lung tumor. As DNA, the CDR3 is TGTGCCAGCAGTCGGACTAGCGGGTTCTACAATGAGCAGTTCTTC. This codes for CASSRTSGFYNEQFF.